The 30 T cell receptor beta chains below all came from one sample that was sequenced in a study of OX40 agonist ivuxolimab in advanced cancers. Clones were sequenced by immunoSEQ multiplex PCR, and TCRdb holds only the in-frame ones, with some missing. The sample shows 55,000 to 65,000 clones, about 86% of them seen only once. This specimen consisted of CD4+ or CD8+ T cells sorted from blood, obtained in a trial of the OX40 agonist ivuxolimab. These receptors all stem from an adult with an advanced solid tumor such as melanoma, head and neck, liver or kidney cancer.

The rearrangement uses TRBV18 and TRBJ2-7, with 9 bases aligning to TRBD1. Germline V gene lookup returns CDR1 KGHSH and CDR2 LQKENI. The ends lost 3 bases at V and 3 bases at J; junction bases unmatched: 6. The CDR3 has 15 amino acids. In nucleotides, the CDR3 is TGTGCCAGCTCACCTGGGACAGGGCGCCTCTACGAGCAGTACTTC. This sequence encodes CASSPGTGRLYEQYF.

There are a few counts of this clone. The V call is TRBV11-2, the J call TRBJ1-6; D perhaps matches TRBD1 (6 bases). Germline V gene sequence: CDR1 SGHAT, CDR2 FQNNGV. The V gene lost 5 bases and the J gene lost 9 bases, with 17 bases spanning the gap. This CDR3 spans 15 amino acids. This CDR3 reads CASSPLRGVGSPLHF. The CDR3 nucleotides are TGTGCCAGCAGCCCCCTCAGGGGAGTCGGTTCACCCCTCCACTTT.

V usage is TRBV28 and J usage is TRBJ2-1; 7 bases map to TRBD2. CDR3 size: 15 residues. The junction had 7 bases not matched to a gene; V was cut back by 6 bases and J by 2 bases. Germline loops: CDR1 MDHEN, CDR2 SYDVKM. The CDR3, as DNA: TGTGCCAGCAGACTAGCGCGGGGCCCCTACAATGAGCAGTTCTTC. Its translation is CASRLARGPYNEQFF.

This chain links TRBV7-2 with TRBJ2-1; the D gene could be TRBD1 or TRBD2 (5 bases each). The germline V gene has CDR1 SGHTA and CDR2 FQGNSA. This CDR3 is built from 18 residues. Between the trimmed V and J ends, which lost 2 bases and 4 bases, there was a span of 21 bases. CDR3 nucleotides: TGTGCCAGCAGCTTAATGGGGCAGGGCTCGTGGGGGTACAATGAGCAGTTCTTC. Translated: CASSLMGQGSWGYNEQFF.

The chain links TRBV9 to TRBJ1-5, with a possible D match to TRBD1 (6 bases). The V gene lost 4 bases and the J gene lost 5 bases, with 19 bases spanning the gap. CDR3 length: 16 amino acids. Per the germline V gene, CDR1 is SGDLS and CDR2 is YYNGEE. The CDR3, as DNA: TGTGCCAGCAGCCCTGGGAAGGGGGGGCCTTATCAGCCCCAGCATTTT. This gives the protein CASSPGKGGPYQPQHF.

This chain uses TRBV19 with TRBJ2-7; 7 positions agree with TRBD1. The CDR3 is 16 residues long. Germline values: CDR1 LNHDA, CDR2 SQIVND (reference sequence). V was clipped by 5 bases and J by 4 bases; unmatched bases: 14. CDR3 nucleotide sequence: TGTGCCAGTAGTCCCCCGGCCGGGACAGCGACGTACGAGCAGTACTTC. Translating it yields CASSPPAGTATYEQYF.

The V call is TRBV7-2, the J call TRBJ2-5, with 8 nucleotides matching TRBD2. There are 15 residues in the CDR3. The J segment lost 5 bases and the V segment lost 5 bases, leaving 10 bases of the junction unmatched. CDR1 and CDR2 from the germline V gene are SGHTA and FQGNSA. CDR3 DNA sequence: TGTGCCAGCAGCACAGCGAATAGCGGGATTGAGACCCAGTACTTC. It is translated as CASSTANSGIETQYF.

The chain combines TRBV28 with TRBJ1-4; D gene ambiguous. The CDR3 covers 11 residues. The ends were cut back, 5 bases at V and 9 bases at J, with 7 bases in the middle. Germline V gene sequence: CDR1 MDHEN, CDR2 SYDVKM. CDR3 nucleotide sequence: TGTGCCAGCAGTCAAATCCAAAAACTGTTTTTT. It is translated as CASSQIQKLFF.

This clone has just one count. The rearrangement uses TRBV29-1 and TRBJ1-4; D gene ambiguous. Germline V gives CDR1 SQVTM, CDR2 ANQGSEA. CDR3 length: 12 residues. The germline V and J ends were trimmed by 4 bases and 2 bases, with 5 bases remaining between them. In DNA form, the CDR3 reads TGCAGCGTTGGAAGGACTAATGAAAAACTGTTTTTT. Encoded protein: CSVGRTNEKLFF.

The V and J genes are TRBV2 and TRBJ1-2, with 8 bases matching TRBD1. Losses at the gene ends were 2 bases for V and 6 bases for J; bases not matched to a gene: 8. The CDR3 has 15 amino acids. The germline CDR1 and CDR2 sequences are SNHLY and FYNNEI. The CDR3 DNA reads as TGTGCCAGCAGTGAAACTGGACAGGGTGTTCATGGCTACACCTTC. Translating it yields CASSETGQGVHGYTF.

This clone was recorded once. V gene TRBV5-4 combines with J gene TRBJ2-3; tentatively, D is TRBD1 or TRBD2 (6 bases each). This CDR3 contains 16 residues. Trimming took 5 bases from V and 2 from J, leaving 18 bases between them. Germline V gene data show CDR1 as SGHNT and CDR2 as YYREEE (reference sequence). The CDR3 DNA sequence: TGTGCCAGCAGACCCTATCCGGGGGCAGACACAGATACGCAGTATTTT. Translated, it gives CASRPYPGADTDTQYF.

The chain links TRBV29-1 to TRBJ2-4, with D unclear. CDR1 is SQVTM, CDR2 ANQGSEA, per germline. The CDR3 spans 11 residues. The V gene lost 4 bases and the J gene lost 7 bases, with 8 bases spanning the gap. The CDR3 coding sequence is TGCAGCGTTGGGAGTCGGAACATTCAGTACTTC. The encoded protein is CSVGSRNIQYF.

This chain uses TRBV6-4 with TRBJ1-5; unclear D gene. The V end lost 5 bases, the J end lost 6 bases, and 11 bases lay between the germline ends. The germline gives CDR1 MRHNA, CDR2 SNTAGT. The CDR3 spans 13 residues. The CDR3 sequence is CASSREAGQPQHF. The DNA of the CDR3 is TGTGCCAGCAGTCGGGAGGCGGGTCAGCCCCAGCATTTT.

The V call is TRBV27, the J call TRBJ2-1; no reliable D call. Trimming pared 6 bases from V and 3 bases from J, leaving 18 bases between. CDR3 length: 16 amino acids. CDR1 is MNHEY, CDR2 SMNVEV, per germline (reference sequence). The CDR3 sequence: CASSPRLTGYYNEQFF. CDR3 in DNA: TGTGCCAGCAGCCCCAGGTTAACGGGTTACTACAATGAGCAGTTCTTC.

The V call is TRBV30, the J call TRBJ2-7, with 8 bases matching TRBD1. Germline V gene lookup returns CDR1 GTSNPN and CDR2 SVGIG (reference sequence). V trimming: 7 bases; J trimming: 6 bases; junction bases outside the gene matches: 8. CDR3 size: 12 residues. The CDR3 DNA is TGTGCCTTTCTCGGACAGGGAGCCGAGCAGTACTTC. Translating it yields CAFLGQGAEQYF.

The V call is TRBV15, the J call TRBJ2-7; 8 bases agree with TRBD1. Per the germline V gene, CDR1 is LNHNV and CDR2 is YYDKDF (reference sequence). The J segment lost 6 bases and the V segment lost 0 bases, leaving 7 bases of the junction unmatched. The CDR3 is 15 residues long. The CDR3 region is CATSREGTGGGEQYF. CDR3 DNA sequence: TGTGCCACCAGCAGAGAAGGGACAGGTGGCGGCGAGCAGTACTTC.

Note on this clone: Other DNA sequences in the same sample also yield this CDR3. The chain has TRBV7-8 and TRBJ2-7; 8 positions match TRBD2. The germline gives CDR1 SGHVS, CDR2 FQNEAQ. V shed 0 bases and J 3 bases; nucleotides not matched to a gene: 10. The CDR3 contains 17 residues. Here the CDR3 reads CASSLALSSGGLYEQYF. The CDR3, as DNA: TGTGCCAGCAGCTTAGCGTTATCGAGCGGGGGCCTCTACGAGCAGTACTTC.

This rearrangement joins TRBV19 to TRBJ1-1, with D possibly being TRBD1 (5 bases). CDR1 is LNHDA, CDR2 SQIVND, per germline (reference sequence). Trimming cost V 1 base and J 0 bases, with 9 bases left between them. This CDR3 comprises 15 residues. The CDR3 bases are TGTGCCAGTAGTATAGTTCCAGGGCTGAACACTGAAGCTTTCTTT. Its protein is CASSIVPGLNTEAFF.

The chain couples TRBV11-2 to TRBJ2-3; D gene uncertain. The CDR3 spans 13 residues. CDR1 is SGHAT and CDR2 is FQNNGV in the germline V gene. With 3 bases removed from V and 5 bases from J, the gap between germline ends came to 9 bases. CDR3 residues: CASSFSPKDTQYF. CDR3 sequence (DNA): TGTGCCAGCAGCTTCTCTCCGAAAGATACGCAGTATTTT.

The chain uses TRBV2 and TRBJ2-1; D is undetermined. The V end lost 6 bases, the J end lost 7 bases, and 10 bases lay between the germline ends. The V gene's germline CDR1 is SNHLY and CDR2 FYNNEI. The CDR3 extends over 12 amino acids. CDR3 bases: TGTGCCAGCAGATCCCCCACAAATGAGCAGTTCTTC. This sequence encodes CASRSPTNEQFF.

The chain combines TRBV28 with TRBJ2-3; perhaps TRBD1 as D (6 bases). Deletions cut 6 bases from V and 2 bases from J, with 12 bases between. From germline, CDR1 is MDHEN and CDR2 SYDVKM. This CDR3 contains 14 residues. The CDR3 loop is CASRPGHLTDTQYF. CDR3 DNA sequence: TGTGCCAGCAGGCCGGGACACCTCACAGATACGCAGTATTTT.

The V call is TRBV5-4, the J call TRBJ2-1; D is perhaps TRBD1 or TRBD2 (5 bases each). The CDR3 is 13 residues long. Trimming pared 2 bases from V and 10 bases from J, leaving 13 bases between. The V gene's germline CDR1 is SGHNT and CDR2 YYREEE (reference sequence). The DNA of the CDR3 is TGTGCCAGCAGCTTAGTGCAGGGAGAAGAGCAGTTCTTC. Protein product: CASSLVQGEEQFF.

As concerns this clone: Other DNA variants within this sample encode the same CDR3. The chain uses TRBV5-5 and TRBJ2-5; TRBD2 agrees at 11 bases. Germline V gene lookup returns CDR1 SGHKS and CDR2 YYEKEE (reference sequence). The V and J ends lost 0 bases and 1 base, in that order; junction bases with no gene match: 2. CDR3 length equals 16 residues. CDR3 DNA sequence: TGTGCCAGCAGCTTGGGTCTAGCGGGGGGCCAAGAGACCCAGTACTTC. Protein sequence: CASSLGLAGGQETQYF.

V usage is TRBV15 and J usage is TRBJ1-5; D remains unclear. The CDR3 length is 19 residues. Between the trimmed V and J ends, which lost 3 bases and 0 bases, there was a span of 21 bases. CDR1 is LNHNV, CDR2 YYDKDF, per germline (reference sequence). CDR3 residues: CATSRELEGEGYSNQPQHF. CDR3 nucleotide sequence: TGTGCCACCAGCAGGGAACTCGAGGGAGAGGGATATAGCAATCAGCCCCAGCATTTT.

This clone was seen only once. V usage is TRBV29-1 and J usage is TRBJ1-5; D may be TRBD1 (5 bases). CDR1 and CDR2 from the germline V gene are SQVTM and ANQGSEA. The CDR3 loop spans 13 amino acids. V dropped 3 bases and J dropped 6 bases, with 12 bases sitting between them. The chain's CDR3 is CSVEGTGGQPQHF. The CDR3 DNA reads as TGCAGCGTTGAGGGGACCGGGGGTCAGCCCCAGCATTTT.

V and J are TRBV9 and TRBJ2-3; 7 bases map to TRBD2. J lost 6 bases, V lost 1 base, and 8 bases had no gene match. CDR1 and CDR2 (germline): SGDLS, YYNGEE. This CDR3 is built from 15 residues. The CDR3 region has the DNA TGTGCCAGCAGCGTACAGGGTTTTAGCGGGGATACGCAGTATTTT. Translation gives CASSVQGFSGDTQYF.

The chain is built from TRBV2 and TRBJ1-3; D remains ambiguous. The germline V and J ends were trimmed by 4 bases and 3 bases, with 13 bases remaining between them. CDR1 and CDR2 from the germline V gene are SNHLY and FYNNEI. CDR3 length equals 15 residues. CDR3 sequence (DNA): TGTGCCAGCAGTGTCCTTTCGCCGCGTGGAAACACCATATATTTT. This codes for CASSVLSPRGNTIYF.

The genes are TRBV9 and TRBJ2-5; TRBD2 agrees at 10 bases. The CDR3 is made up of 16 amino acids. Unmatched junction bases numbered 6, after V lost 3 bases and J lost 1 base. The germline gives CDR1 SGDLS, CDR2 YYNGEE. Here the CDR3 reads CASSASSGGFQETQYF. The DNA for the CDR3 is TGTGCCAGCAGCGCTTCTAGCGGGGGTTTCCAAGAGACCCAGTACTTC.

This chain connects TRBV5-4 to TRBJ1-1; D not certain. The length of the CDR3 is 14 residues. Germline V gene data show CDR1 as SGHNT and CDR2 as YYREEE (reference sequence). V gave up 7 bases and J gave up 1 base, with 14 bases separating them. The CDR3 spells CASAARLGNTEAFF. The DNA of the CDR3 is TGTGCCAGCGCCGCACGACTGGGGAACACTGAAGCTTTCTTT.

In this sample, this clone is medium-sized (0.01 to 0.1%). This sequence joins TRBV6-1 and TRBJ1-2; D not certain. The V gene's germline CDR1 is MNHNS and CDR2 SASEGT. The CDR3 length is 13 residues. The CDR3 nucleotides read TGTGCTGCAGCCTTGGGAGCTAACTATGGCTACACCTTC. Translation gives CAAALGANYGYTF.